This T cell receptor (beta chain) was sequenced during a study of T cells after yellow fever vaccination. Regarding the study as a whole: Post-booster samples contained most primary-vaccination clones (around 96% CD4, 88% CD8).

V dropped 1 base and J dropped 2; count of bases not matched to a gene: 11. Germline loops: CDR1 SGHVS, CDR2 FNYEAQ. The CDR3 sequence is 17 residues long. As concerns this clonotype: What it binds is not known.

TCRdb fed the 5' RACE reads into MiXCR, producing one record per CDR3 protein. Here the sample spans more than 55,000 distinct CDR3 sequences, 6.5% to 9% being singletons. The specimen was CD8+ T cells sorted from PBMCs, collected 15 days after the yellow fever booster vaccination. The chain couples TRBV7-6 to TRBJ2-7; TRBD2 agrees at 7 bases. This clonotype originated in a man aged 25 to 45 who received the YFV17D yellow fever vaccine. CDR3 sequence reads: CASSLGGAGAPPYEQYF. The CDR3, as DNA: TGTGCCAGCAGCTTAGGGGGTGCGGGAGCCCCCCCCTACGAGCAGTACTTC.